Listed below are T cell receptor beta chains from one sample, sequenced in a study of graft-versus-host responses after intestinal transplantation. These receptors are not linked to any known antigen. The data were produced by immunoSEQ multiplex PCR, yet TCRdb's version contains in-frame clones alone and is incomplete. The table includes 62,000 or so clones, approximately 91% detected once. Material: unstimulated CD8+ T cells sorted from spleen or lymph node cells, obtained before transplant. The receptors derive from a human donor who was the organ donor for an intestinal transplant. Each CDR3 is given with its conserved first and last residue. A D gene is named only where the DNA matches it firmly. A clone size is listed for some rows: how often the clone was seen (once, few, many), or a class if it is expanded.

>16|TRBV6-6|TRBJ1-5|.|.
CASSYSSRPHNQPQHF
TGTGCCAGCAGTTACTCGAGCAGGCCCCACAATCAGCCCCAGCATTTT
>15|TRBV9|TRBJ2-3|.|TRBD2
CASSALAGLRDTQYF
TGTGCCAGCAGCGCTTTAGCGGGACTAAGAGATACGCAGTATTTT
>15|TRBV5-6|TRBJ2-7|.|TRBD2
CASSPRLAGGEEQYF
TGTGCCAGCAGCCCGCGACTAGCGGGAGGCGAAGAGCAGTACTTC
>13|TRBV29-1|TRBJ1-1|.|.
CSVEGQGNTEAFF
TGCAGCGTTGAAGGGCAGGGTAACACTGAAGCTTTCTTT
>14|TRBV4-1|TRBJ2-7|.|.
CASSQDIGVEEQYF
TGCGCCAGCAGCCAAGATATAGGGGTGGAGGAGCAGTACTTC
>15|TRBV6-5|TRBJ2-7|medium-sized|TRBD2
CASSYYLAGANEQYF
TGTGCCAGCAGTTATTATCTAGCGGGAGCCAACGAGCAGTACTTC
>13|TRBV7-9|TRBJ2-7|.|.
CASSPNWWYEQYF
TGTGCCAGCAGCCCGAACTGGTGGTACGAGCAGTACTTC
>13|TRBV27|TRBJ2-7|once|.
CASSLGPEYEQYF
TGTGCCAGCAGTTTGGGCCCAGAGTACGAGCAGTACTTC
>17|TRBV30|TRBJ2-3|.|.
CAWSAMGGGGSTDTQYF
TGTGCCTGGAGCGCGATGGGGGGTGGGGGGAGCACAGATACGCAGTATTTT
>15|TRBV28|TRBJ2-7|.|.
CASSFNRLLGNEQYF
TGTGCCAGCAGTTTCAACAGGCTTTTGGGCAACGAGCAGTACTTC
>14|TRBV10-3|TRBJ1-1|.|.
CAISERRRHTEAFF
TGTGCCATCAGTGAGAGGAGGAGACACACTGAAGCTTTCTTT
>15|TRBV9|TRBJ1-3|.|TRBD1
CASRQGDDSGNTIYF
TGTGCCAGCAGGCAGGGGGATGACTCTGGAAACACCATATATTTT
>13|TRBV19|TRBJ1-5|.|.
CASSILENQPQHF
TGTGCCAGTAGTATTTTAGAAAATCAGCCCCAGCATTTT
>11|TRBV7-9|TRBJ2-1|.|.
CASTALNEQFF
TGTGCCAGCACCGCACTAAATGAGCAGTTCTTC
>15|TRBV2|TRBJ1-5|.|TRBD1
CASSGTGVSNQPQHF
TGTGCCAGCAGTGGGACAGGAGTTAGCAATCAGCCCCAGCATTTT
>14|TRBV9|TRBJ2-7|.|.
CASSDTGFPYEQYF
TGTGCCAGCAGCGACACAGGGTTCCCCTACGAGCAGTACTTC
>13|TRBV28|TRBJ1-4|.|TRBD1
CASRDRSNEKLFF
TGTGCCAGCCGGGACAGAAGTAATGAAAAACTGTTTTTT
>20|TRBV29-1|TRBJ2-1|.|TRBD2
CSVEDLGETRTSGSHNEQFF
TGCAGCGTTGAAGATCTGGGAGAAACCCGGACTAGCGGGAGCCACAATGAGCAGTTCTTC
>11|TRBV6-5|TRBJ1-1|.|.
CASSGGFTAFF
TGTGCCAGCAGCGGGGGATTTACAGCTTTCTTT
>14|TRBV7-2|TRBJ2-1|.|TRBD2
CASSLGASGHEQFF
TGTGCCAGCAGCTTAGGTGCTAGCGGCCATGAGCAGTTCTTC
>16|TRBV7-8|TRBJ2-7|.|.
CASSLELERHLYEQYF
TGTGCCAGCAGCTTAGAACTCGAGAGGCACCTCTACGAGCAGTACTTC
>11|TRBV6-5|TRBJ2-7|.|.
CAREAAYEQYF
TGTGCCAGGGAGGCCGCCTACGAGCAGTACTTC
>13|TRBV27|TRBJ2-7|.|TRBD2
CASSFVAGYEQYF
TGTGCCAGCAGTTTCGTAGCGGGTTACGAGCAGTACTTC
>15|TRBV9|TRBJ1-4|.|.
CASSPEGGVSEKLFF
TGTGCCAGCAGCCCCGAGGGGGGGGTAAGTGAAAAACTGTTTTTT
>16|TRBV4-3|TRBJ2-1|.|TRBD2
CASSQRGLADYNEQFF
TGCGCCAGCAGCCAAAGGGGACTAGCGGACTACAATGAGCAGTTCTTC
>13|TRBV7-9|TRBJ2-7|.|TRBD2
CASSWGAGAEQYF
TGTGCCAGCAGCTGGGGAGCGGGAGCCGAGCAGTACTTC
>18|TRBV5-4|TRBJ2-1|once|.
CASSSPLRDGSSYNEQFF
TGTGCCAGCAGCTCCCCGCTTCGCGATGGGAGCTCCTACAATGAGCAGTTCTTC
>15|TRBV4-2|TRBJ2-2|once|.
CASSQETSNTGELFF
TGTGCCAGCAGCCAAGAGACTTCGAACACCGGGGAGCTGTTTTTT
>16|TRBV7-8|TRBJ2-7|once|TRBD1
CASSATDRTSSYEQYF
TGTGCCAGCAGCGCCACGGACAGGACCTCCTCATACGAGCAGTACTTC
>12|TRBV28|TRBJ1-2|.|.
CASSFSGWDYTF
TGTGCCAGCAGTTTTTCAGGGTGGGACTACACCTTC
>14|TRBV27|TRBJ2-7|.|.
CASSLQGYSYEQYF
TGTGCCAGCAGTTTACAGGGGTACTCCTACGAGCAGTACTTC
>15|TRBV6-6|TRBJ2-1|.|TRBD2
CASSPTVRGDNEQFF
TGTGCCAGCAGTCCCACGGTTCGGGGGGACAATGAGCAGTTCTTC
>14|TRBV19|TRBJ1-5|.|.
CASSRKGEIKTQHF
TGTGCCAGTAGCAGAAAAGGAGAGATCAAGACCCAGCATTTT
>14|TRBV27|TRBJ2-7|.|TRBD1
CASTPGGPTYEQYF
TGTGCCAGCACCCCAGGGGGTCCAACCTACGAGCAGTACTTC
>13|TRBV27|TRBJ2-7|.|.
CASSLAGSHEQYF
TGTGCCAGCAGTTTGGCGGGGTCCCACGAGCAGTACTTC
>17|TRBV4-2|TRBJ2-1|.|TRBD2
CASSQEIPGLVFGEQFF
TGTGCCAGCAGCCAAGAGATCCCGGGACTAGTTTTTGGTGAGCAGTTCTTC
>13|TRBV14|TRBJ2-7|.|TRBD2
CASSLGLASEQYF
TGTGCCAGCAGCCTGGGACTAGCGAGCGAGCAGTACTTC
>15|TRBV19|TRBJ1-2|once|TRBD1
CASSFFSGTGKGYTF
TGTGCCAGTAGTTTTTTTTCAGGGACAGGGAAGGGCTACACCTTC
>16|TRBV27|TRBJ2-1|.|TRBD2
CASTSLAESSYNEQFF
TGTGCCAGCACCTCTCTAGCGGAGAGCTCCTACAATGAGCAGTTCTTC
>17|TRBV5-6|TRBJ1-1|once|.
CASSPLVELGLNTEAFF
TGTGCCAGCAGCCCCTTGGTCGAGCTTGGTTTGAACACTGAAGCTTTCTTT
>15|TRBV6-5|TRBJ2-7|few|.
CASSYSSIRIYEQYF
TGTGCCAGCAGTTACTCGAGTATCAGGATTTACGAGCAGTACTTC
>13|TRBV4-1|TRBJ2-7|.|TRBD1
CASSQGTGNEQYF
TGCGCCAGCAGCCAGGGGACAGGGAACGAGCAGTACTTC
>16|TRBV7-3|TRBJ2-1|few|.
CASSLGGGLADNEQFF
TGTGCCAGCAGCTTAGGGGGCGGTCTAGCGGACAATGAGCAGTTCTTC
>13|TRBV30|TRBJ2-7|.|.
CAWSYGGTYEQYF
TGTGCCTGGAGTTACGGGGGTACCTACGAGCAGTACTTC
>16|TRBV6-6|TRBJ2-3|once|.
CASSPEAAPVGDTQYF
TGTGCCAGCAGTCCCGAAGCGGCCCCGGTCGGAGATACGCAGTATTTT
>15|TRBV28|TRBJ2-7|.|.
CASSRLPGVSYEQYF
TGTGCCAGCAGCCGCCTCCCCGGGGTGTCCTACGAGCAGTACTTC
>15|TRBV11-2|TRBJ2-5|.|TRBD1
CASSLVSGQGETQYF
TGTGCCAGCAGCTTAGTGTCAGGACAGGGAGAGACCCAGTACTTC
>14|TRBV4-2|TRBJ2-7|.|.
CASSQVGEVREQYF
TGTGCCAGCAGCCAAGTGGGTGAGGTAAGAGAGCAGTACTTC
>13|TRBV5-1|TRBJ1-2|.|TRBD1
CASSLQGEYGYTF
TGCGCCAGCAGCTTACAGGGGGAATATGGCTACACCTTC
>14|TRBV4-2|TRBJ1-5|.|.
CASKGEGGYQPQHF
TGTGCCAGCAAGGGGGAGGGGGGTTATCAGCCCCAGCATTTT
>15|TRBV4-1|TRBJ2-7|.|.
CASSQGSGRNYEQYF
TGCGCCAGCAGCCAAGGGTCAGGGAGGAACTACGAGCAGTACTTC